This TCR beta chain was sequenced for a study of cytomegalovirus exposure and HLA in healthy donors. PCR was performed using 60 Vbeta and 13 Jbeta primers. Libraries were prepared by immunoSEQ multiplex PCR; TCRdb keeps only in-frame clonotypes and omits some of them. This repertoire shows roughly 230,000 clones, roughly 78% found once; its top ten account for about 0.5%. The count of this clone is one. Germline CDR1 SGHAT, CDR2 FQNNGV. V lost 8 bases to trimming and J lost 2 bases; unmatched junction nucleotides: 5. The CDR3 covers 13 residues. V and J are TRBV11-2 and TRBJ1-2, with 7 bases matching TRBD1. The specimen sequenced was PBMCs. This clonotype was sampled from a boy younger than 18 in good health and CMV-seronegative. CDR3 in amino acids: CASRRDSNYGYTF. CDR3 DNA: TGTGCCAGCCGGAGGGACAGCAACTATGGCTACACCTTC.